This note documents a single T cell receptor (beta chain) sequence. What it recognizes is unknown. Other DNA sequences within the sample encode an identical CDR3. The CDR3 consists of 14 residues. Unmatched junction bases numbered 1, after V lost 6 bases and J lost 3 bases. Germline assignment: CDR1 SNHLY and CDR2 FYNNEI. The sample comes from a study of shared clonotypes between healthy human individuals. Turning to the study itself: Per donor, three plates held CD4 naive cells, three held CD4 memory, two held CD8 naive and one held CD8 memory.

General observations from the study: Naive subsets tended to show greater estimated richness than memory subsets. Shared clonotypes across all four donors exceeded non-shared ones in generation probability.

TCRdb keeps only in-frame clones here, not all; method: immunoSEQ multiplex PCR. The sample holds about 2.4 million clones; 80% to 95% are singletons and the top ten take about 0.39%. Input material: naive CD4+ T cells from PBMCs. The subset is: CD45RA+ positively selected. The gene calls are TRBV2 and TRBJ2-2, with 10 bases fitting TRBD1. This clonotype was sampled from a man between 18 and 35 years old in good health. Some clones in this sample may be carry-over from other donors' samples. The CDR3 DNA sequence: TGTGCCAGCAGGGGGACAGGGGACACCGGGGAGCTGTTTTTT. Its translation is CASRGTGDTGELFF.